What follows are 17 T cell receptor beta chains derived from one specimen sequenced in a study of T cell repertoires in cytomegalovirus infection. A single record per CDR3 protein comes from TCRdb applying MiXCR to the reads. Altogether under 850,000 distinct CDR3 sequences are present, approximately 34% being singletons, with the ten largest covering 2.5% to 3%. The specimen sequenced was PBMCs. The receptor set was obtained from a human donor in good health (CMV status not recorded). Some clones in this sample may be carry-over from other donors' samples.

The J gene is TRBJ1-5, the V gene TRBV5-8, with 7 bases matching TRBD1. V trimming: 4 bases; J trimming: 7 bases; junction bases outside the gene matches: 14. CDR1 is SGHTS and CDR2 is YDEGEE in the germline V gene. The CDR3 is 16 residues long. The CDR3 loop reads CASSPYRTGSRQPQHF. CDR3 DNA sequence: TGTGCCAGCAGCCCATACCGGACAGGTTCACGGCAGCCCCAGCATTTT.

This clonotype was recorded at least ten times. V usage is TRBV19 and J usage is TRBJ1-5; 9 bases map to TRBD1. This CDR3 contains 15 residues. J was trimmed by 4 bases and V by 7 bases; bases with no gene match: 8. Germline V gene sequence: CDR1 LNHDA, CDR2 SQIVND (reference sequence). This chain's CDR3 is CASTGGQGWNQPQHF. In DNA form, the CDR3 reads TGTGCCAGTACCGGAGGACAGGGGTGGAATCAGCCCCAGCATTTT.

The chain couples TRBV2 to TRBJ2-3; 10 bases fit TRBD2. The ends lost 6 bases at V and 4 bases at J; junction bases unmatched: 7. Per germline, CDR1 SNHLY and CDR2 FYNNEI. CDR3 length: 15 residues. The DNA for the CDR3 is TGTGCCAGCAGACGAGCGGGGGGGGCGGCAGATACGCAGTATTTT. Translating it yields CASRRAGGAADTQYF.

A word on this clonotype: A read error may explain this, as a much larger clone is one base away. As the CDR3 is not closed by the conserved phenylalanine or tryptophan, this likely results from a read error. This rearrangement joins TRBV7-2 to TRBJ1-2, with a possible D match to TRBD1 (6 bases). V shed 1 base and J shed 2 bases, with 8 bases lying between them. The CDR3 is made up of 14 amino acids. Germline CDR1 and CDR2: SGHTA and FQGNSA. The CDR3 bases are TGTGCCAGCAGCTTAGAGCAGGGGAACTATGGCTACACCTTA. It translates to CASSLEQGNYGYTL.

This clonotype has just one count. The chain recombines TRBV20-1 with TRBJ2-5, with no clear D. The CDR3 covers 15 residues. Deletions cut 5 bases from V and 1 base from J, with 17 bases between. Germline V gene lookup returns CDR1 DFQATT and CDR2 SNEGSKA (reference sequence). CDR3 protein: CSASLARSIQETQYF. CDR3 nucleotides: TGCAGTGCTTCCTTGGCCAGGAGCATCCAAGAGACCCAGTACTTC.

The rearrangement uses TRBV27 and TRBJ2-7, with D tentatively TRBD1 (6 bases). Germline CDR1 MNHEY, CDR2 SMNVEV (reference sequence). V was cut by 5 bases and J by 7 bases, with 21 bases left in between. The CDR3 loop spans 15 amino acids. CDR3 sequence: CASSPGQPWLREQYF. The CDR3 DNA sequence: TGTGCCAGCAGTCCCGGACAGCCCTGGCTACGAGAGCAGTACTTC.

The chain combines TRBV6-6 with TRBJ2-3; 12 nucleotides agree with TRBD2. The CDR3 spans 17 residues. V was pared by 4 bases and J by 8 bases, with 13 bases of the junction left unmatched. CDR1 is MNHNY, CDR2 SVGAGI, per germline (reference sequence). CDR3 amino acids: CASSSVTSGRSLGTQYF. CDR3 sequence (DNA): TGTGCCAGCAGTTCGGTGACTAGCGGGAGAAGTCTTGGTACGCAGTATTTT.

The CDR3, as DNA: TGTGCCAGCAGGGACAAGAACACTGAAGCTTTCTTT. Protein sequence: CASRDKNTEAFF. The V and J genes are TRBV28 and TRBJ1-1, with D possibly TRBD1 on 5 matching bases. V lost 6 bases and J 1 base, leaving 6 bases between the germline ends. The CDR3 covers 12 residues. The germline gives CDR1 MDHEN, CDR2 SYDVKM.

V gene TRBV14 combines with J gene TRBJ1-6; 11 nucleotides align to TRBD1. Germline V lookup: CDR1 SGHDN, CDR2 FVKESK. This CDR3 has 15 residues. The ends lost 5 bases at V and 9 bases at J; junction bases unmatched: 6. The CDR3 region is CASSYWTGGVSPLHF. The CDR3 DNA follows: TGTGCCAGCAGCTACTGGACAGGGGGCGTTTCACCCCTCCACTTT.

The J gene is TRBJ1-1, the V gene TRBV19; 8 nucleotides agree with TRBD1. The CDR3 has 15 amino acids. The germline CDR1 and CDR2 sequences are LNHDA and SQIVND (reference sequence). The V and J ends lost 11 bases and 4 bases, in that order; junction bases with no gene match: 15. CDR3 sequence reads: CARPKRTGFGTEAFF. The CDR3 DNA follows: TGTGCCCGGCCGAAACGGACAGGGTTTGGCACTGAAGCTTTCTTT.

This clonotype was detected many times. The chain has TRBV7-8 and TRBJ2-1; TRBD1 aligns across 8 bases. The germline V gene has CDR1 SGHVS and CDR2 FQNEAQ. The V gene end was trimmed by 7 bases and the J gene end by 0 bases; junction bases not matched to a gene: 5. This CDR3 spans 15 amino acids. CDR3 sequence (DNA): TGTGCCAGCACCACAGGGGGGTCCTCCTACAATGAGCAGTTCTTC. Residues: CASTTGGSSYNEQFF.

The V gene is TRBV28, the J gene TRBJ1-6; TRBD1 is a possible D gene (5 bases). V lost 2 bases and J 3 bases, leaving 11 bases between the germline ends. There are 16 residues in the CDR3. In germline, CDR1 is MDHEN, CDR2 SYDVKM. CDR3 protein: CASSLHRDRYNSPLHF. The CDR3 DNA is TGTGCCAGCAGTTTACACCGGGACCGCTATAATTCACCCCTCCACTTT.

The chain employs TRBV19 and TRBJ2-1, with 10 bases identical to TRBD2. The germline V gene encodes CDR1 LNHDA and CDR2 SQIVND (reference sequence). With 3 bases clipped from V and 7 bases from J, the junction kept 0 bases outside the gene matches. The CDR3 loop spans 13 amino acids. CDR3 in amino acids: CASSISGGNEQFF. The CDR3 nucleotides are TGTGCCAGTAGTATTAGCGGGGGGAATGAGCAGTTCTTC. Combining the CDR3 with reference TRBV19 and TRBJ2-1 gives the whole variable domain DGGITQSPKYLFRKEGQNVTLSCEQNLNHDAMYWYRQDPGQGLRLIYYSQIVNDFQKGDIAEGYSVSREKKESFPLTVTSAQKNPTAFYLCASSISGGNEQFFGPGTRLTVL.

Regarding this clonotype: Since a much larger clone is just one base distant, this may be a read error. CDR3 sequence reads: CASSLDRGQPQYF. As DNA, the CDR3 is TGTGCCAGCAGCTTAGACCGCGGACAGCCCCAGTATTTT. The chain combines TRBV7-2 with TRBJ1-5; possible D gene TRBD1, 6 bases. The J call may be faulty, since TRBJ2-3 better matches the DNA end. This CDR3 is 13 amino acids long. CDR1 and CDR2 (germline): SGHTA, FQGNSA.

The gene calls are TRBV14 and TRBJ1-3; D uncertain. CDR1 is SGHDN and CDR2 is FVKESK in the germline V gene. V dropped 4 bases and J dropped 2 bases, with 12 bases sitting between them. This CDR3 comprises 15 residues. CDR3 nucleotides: TGTGCCAGCAGCCCCTACCCCATAACTGGAAACACCATATATTTT. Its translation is CASSPYPITGNTIYF.

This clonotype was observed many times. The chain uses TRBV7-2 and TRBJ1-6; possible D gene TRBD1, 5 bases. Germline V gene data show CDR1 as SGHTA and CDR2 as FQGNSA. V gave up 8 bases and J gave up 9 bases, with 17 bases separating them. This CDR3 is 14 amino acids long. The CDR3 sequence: CASSVQGGASPLHF. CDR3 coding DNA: TGTGCCAGCTCCGTGCAGGGAGGTGCTTCACCCCTCCACTTT.

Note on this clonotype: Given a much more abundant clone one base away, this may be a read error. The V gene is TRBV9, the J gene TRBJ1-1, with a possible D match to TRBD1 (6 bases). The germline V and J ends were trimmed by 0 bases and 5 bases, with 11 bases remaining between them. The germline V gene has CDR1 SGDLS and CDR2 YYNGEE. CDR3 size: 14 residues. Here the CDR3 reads CASSVDRVGTEAFF. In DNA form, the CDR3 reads TGTGCCAGCAGCGTAGACAGGGTAGGGACTGAAGCTTTCTTT.